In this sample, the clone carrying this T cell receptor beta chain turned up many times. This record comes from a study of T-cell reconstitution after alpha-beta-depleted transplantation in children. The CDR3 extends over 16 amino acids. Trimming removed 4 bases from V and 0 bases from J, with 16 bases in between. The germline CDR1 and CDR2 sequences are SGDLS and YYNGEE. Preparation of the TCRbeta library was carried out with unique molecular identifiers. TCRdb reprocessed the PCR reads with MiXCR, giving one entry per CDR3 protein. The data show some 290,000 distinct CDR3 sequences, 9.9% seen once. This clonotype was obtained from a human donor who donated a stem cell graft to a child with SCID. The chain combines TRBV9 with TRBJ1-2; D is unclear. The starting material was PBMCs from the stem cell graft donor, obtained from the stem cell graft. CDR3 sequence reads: CASSSQSGRSNYGYTF. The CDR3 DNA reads TGTGCCAGCAGCTCCCAATCCGGACGGTCTAACTATGGCTACACCTTC.